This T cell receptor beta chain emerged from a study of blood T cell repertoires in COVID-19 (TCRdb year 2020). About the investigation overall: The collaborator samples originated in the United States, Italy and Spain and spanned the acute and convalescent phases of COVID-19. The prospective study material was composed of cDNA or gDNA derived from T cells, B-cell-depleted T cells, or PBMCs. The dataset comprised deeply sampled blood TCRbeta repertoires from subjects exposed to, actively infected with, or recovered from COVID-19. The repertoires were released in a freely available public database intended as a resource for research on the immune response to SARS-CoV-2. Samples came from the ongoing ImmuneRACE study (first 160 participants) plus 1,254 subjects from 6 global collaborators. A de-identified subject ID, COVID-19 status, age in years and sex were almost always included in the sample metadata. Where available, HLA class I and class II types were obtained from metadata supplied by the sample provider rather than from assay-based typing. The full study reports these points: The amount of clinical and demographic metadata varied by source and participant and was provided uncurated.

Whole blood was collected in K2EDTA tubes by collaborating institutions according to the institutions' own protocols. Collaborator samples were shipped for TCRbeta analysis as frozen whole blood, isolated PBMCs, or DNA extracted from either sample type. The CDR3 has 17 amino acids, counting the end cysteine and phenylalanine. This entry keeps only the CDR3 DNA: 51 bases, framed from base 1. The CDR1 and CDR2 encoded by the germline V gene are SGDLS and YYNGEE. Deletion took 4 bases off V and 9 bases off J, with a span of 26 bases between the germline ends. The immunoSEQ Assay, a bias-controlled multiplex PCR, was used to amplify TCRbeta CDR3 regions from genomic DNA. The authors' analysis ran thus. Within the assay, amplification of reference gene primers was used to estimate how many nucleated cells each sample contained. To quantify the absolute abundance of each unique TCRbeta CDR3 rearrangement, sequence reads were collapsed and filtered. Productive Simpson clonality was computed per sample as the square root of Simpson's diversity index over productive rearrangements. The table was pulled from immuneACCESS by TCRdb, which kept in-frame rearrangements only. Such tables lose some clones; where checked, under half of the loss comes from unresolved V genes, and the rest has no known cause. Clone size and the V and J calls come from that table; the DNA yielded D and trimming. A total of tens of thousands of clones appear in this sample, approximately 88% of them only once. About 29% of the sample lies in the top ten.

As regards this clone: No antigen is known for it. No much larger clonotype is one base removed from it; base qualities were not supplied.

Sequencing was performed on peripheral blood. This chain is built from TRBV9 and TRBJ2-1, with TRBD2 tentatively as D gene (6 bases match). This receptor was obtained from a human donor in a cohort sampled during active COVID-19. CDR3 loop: CASSPRAQRANPGEQFF. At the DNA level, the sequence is TGTGCCAGCAGCCCACGGGCCCAGCGGGCCAACCCAGGTGAGCAGTTCTTC.